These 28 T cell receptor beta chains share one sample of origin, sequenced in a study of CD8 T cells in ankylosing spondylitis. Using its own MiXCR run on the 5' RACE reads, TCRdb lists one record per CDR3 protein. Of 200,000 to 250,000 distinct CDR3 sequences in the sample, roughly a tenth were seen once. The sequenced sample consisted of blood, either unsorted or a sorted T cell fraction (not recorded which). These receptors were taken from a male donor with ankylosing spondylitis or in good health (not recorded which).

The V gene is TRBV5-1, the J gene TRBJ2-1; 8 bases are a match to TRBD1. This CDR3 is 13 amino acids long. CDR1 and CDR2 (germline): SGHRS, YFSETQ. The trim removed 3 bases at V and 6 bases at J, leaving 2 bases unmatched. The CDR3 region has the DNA TGCGCCAGCAGCTCCGACAGGGGCAATGAGCAGTTCTTC. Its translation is CASSSDRGNEQFF.

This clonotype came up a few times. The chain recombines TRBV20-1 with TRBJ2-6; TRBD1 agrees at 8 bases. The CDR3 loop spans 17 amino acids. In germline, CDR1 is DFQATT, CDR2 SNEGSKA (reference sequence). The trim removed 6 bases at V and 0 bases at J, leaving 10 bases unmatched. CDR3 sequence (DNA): TGCAGTGCCTCTGGGACAGGTGATCTCTCTGGGGCCAACGTCCTGACTTTC. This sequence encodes CSASGTGDLSGANVLTF.

The CDR3 region is CAGQGVVRNTIYF. CDR3 nucleotide sequence: TGTGCCGGACAGGGAGTGGTGAGAAACACCATATATTTT. J is TRBJ1-3 and V is TRBV30; TRBD1 agrees at 8 bases. CDR3 size: 13 residues. The germline V gene encodes CDR1 GTSNPN and CDR2 SVGIG (reference sequence). The trim removed 8 bases at V and 5 bases at J, leaving 8 bases unmatched.

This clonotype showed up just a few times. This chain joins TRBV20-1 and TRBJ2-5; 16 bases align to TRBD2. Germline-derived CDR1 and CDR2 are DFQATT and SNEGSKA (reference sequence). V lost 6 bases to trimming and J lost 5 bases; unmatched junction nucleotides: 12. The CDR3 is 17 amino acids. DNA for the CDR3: TGCAGTGCCCCGCGGCCGGGACTAGCGGGGGGGCAGGAGACCCAGTACTTC. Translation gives CSAPRPGLAGGQETQYF.

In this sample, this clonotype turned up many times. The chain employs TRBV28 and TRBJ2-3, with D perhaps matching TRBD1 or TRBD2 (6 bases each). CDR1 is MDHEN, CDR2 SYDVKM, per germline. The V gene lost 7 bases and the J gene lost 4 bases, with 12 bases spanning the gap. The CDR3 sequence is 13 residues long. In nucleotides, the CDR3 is TGTGCCAGCATTAAGGGGGGCGCAGATACGCAGTATTTT. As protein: CASIKGGADTQYF.

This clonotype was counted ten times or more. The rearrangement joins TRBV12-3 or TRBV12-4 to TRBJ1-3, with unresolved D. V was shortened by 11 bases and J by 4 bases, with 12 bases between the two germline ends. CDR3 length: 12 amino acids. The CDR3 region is CAGNSDGNTIYF. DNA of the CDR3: TGTGCCGGAAATTCAGACGGAAACACCATATATTTT.

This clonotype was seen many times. As DNA, the CDR3 is TGTGCCAGCAGTCTAAGGGACGGCTCCTACAATGAGCAGTTCTTC. Residues: CASSLRDGSYNEQFF. J is TRBJ2-1 and V is TRBV12-3 or TRBV12-4; D is perhaps TRBD1 or TRBD2 (5 bases each). This CDR3 region has 15 residues. Trimming took off 5 bases at V and 0 bases at J, with 11 bases between the two ends.

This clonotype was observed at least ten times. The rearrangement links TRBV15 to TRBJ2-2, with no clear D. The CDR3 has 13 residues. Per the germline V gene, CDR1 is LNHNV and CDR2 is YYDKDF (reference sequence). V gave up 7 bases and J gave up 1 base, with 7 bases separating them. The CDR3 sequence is CATKRQNTGELFF. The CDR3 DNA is TGTGCCACCAAACGACAGAACACCGGGGAGCTGTTTTTT.

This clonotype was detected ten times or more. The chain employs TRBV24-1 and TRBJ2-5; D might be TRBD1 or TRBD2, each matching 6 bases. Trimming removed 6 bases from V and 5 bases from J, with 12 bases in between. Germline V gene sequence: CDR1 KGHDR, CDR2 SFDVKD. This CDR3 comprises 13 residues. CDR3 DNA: TGTGCCACCAGTCATGAAGGGGGGGAGACCCAGTACTTC. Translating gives CATSHEGGETQYF.

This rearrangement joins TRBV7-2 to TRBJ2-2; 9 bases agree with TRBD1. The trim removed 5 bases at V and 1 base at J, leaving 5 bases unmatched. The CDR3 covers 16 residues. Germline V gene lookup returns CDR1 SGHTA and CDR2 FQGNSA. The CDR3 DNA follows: TGTGCCAGCAGCAAACAGGGGGCTCTGAACACCGGGGAGCTGTTTTTT. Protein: CASSKQGALNTGELFF. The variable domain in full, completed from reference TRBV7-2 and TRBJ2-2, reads GAGVSQSPSNKVTEKGKDVELRCDPISGHTALYWYRQSLGQGLEFLIYFQGNSAPDKSGLPSDRFSAERTGGSVSTLTIQRTQQEDSAVYLCASSKQGALNTGELFFGEGSRLTVL.

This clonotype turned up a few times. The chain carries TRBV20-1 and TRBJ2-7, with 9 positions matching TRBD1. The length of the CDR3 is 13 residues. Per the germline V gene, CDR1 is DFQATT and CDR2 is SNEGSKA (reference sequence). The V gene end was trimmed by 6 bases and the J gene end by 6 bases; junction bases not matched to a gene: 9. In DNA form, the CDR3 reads TGCAGTGCCCCCGGACAGGGGACATCCGAGCAGTACTTC. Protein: CSAPGQGTSEQYF.

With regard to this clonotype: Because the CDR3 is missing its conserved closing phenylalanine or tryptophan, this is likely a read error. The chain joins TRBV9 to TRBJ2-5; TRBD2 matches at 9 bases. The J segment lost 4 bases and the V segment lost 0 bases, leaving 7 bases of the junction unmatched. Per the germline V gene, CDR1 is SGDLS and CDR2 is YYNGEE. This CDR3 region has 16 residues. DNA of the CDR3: TGTGCCAGCAGCGTAGAGGGCGGGGGGGCCGGAGAGACCCAGTACTGC. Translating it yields CASSVEGGGAGETQYC.

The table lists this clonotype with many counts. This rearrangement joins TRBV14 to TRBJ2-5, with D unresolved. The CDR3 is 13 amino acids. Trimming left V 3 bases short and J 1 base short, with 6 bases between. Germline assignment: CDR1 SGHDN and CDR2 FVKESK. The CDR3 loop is CASSHVPQETQYF. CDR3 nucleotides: TGTGCCAGCAGCCACGTCCCCCAAGAGACCCAGTACTTC.

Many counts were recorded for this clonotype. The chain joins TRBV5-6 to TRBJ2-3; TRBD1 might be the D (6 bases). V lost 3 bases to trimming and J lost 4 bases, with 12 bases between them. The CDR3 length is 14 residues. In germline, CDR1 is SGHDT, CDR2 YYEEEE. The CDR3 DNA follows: TGTGCCAGCAGCTCTTTTACAGGGCCAGATACGCAGTATTTT. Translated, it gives CASSSFTGPDTQYF.

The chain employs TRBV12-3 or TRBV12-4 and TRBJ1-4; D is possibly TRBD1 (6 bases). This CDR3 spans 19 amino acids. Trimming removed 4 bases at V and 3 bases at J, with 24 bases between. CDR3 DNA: TGTGCCAGCAGTTCCCTACTGCCGGGGGGGCTCGGGGCTAATGAAAAACTGTTTTTT. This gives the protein CASSSLLPGGLGANEKLFF.

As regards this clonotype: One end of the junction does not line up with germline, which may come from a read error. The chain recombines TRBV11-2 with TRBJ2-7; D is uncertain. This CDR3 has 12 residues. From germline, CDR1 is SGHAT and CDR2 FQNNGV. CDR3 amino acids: CASSLDGFEQHF. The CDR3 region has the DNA TGTGCCAGCAGCTTAGACGGGTTCGAGCAGCACTTC.

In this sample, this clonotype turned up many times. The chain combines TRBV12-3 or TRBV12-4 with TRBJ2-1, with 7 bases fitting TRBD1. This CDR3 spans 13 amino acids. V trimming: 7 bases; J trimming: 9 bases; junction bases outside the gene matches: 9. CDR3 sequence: CASTPLTGIEQFF. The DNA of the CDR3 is TGTGCCAGCACCCCCCTGACAGGGATTGAGCAGTTCTTC.

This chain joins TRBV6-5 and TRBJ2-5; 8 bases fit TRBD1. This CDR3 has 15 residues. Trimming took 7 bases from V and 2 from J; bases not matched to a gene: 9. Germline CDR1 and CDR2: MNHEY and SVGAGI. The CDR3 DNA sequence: TGTGCCAGCAATAACCCGACAGGGGCACAAGAGACCCAGTACTTC. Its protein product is CASNNPTGAQETQYF.

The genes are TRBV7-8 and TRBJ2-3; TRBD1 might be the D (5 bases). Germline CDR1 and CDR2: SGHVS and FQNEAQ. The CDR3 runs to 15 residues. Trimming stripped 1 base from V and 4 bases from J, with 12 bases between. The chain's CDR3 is CASSLGAGRPDTQYF. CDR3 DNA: TGTGCCAGCAGCTTAGGGGCAGGGCGTCCAGATACGCAGTATTTT.

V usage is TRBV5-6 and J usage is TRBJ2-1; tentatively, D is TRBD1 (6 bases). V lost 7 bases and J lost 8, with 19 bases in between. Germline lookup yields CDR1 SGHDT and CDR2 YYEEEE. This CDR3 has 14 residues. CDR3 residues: CASAPTGLNYEQFF. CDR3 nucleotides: TGTGCCAGCGCTCCGACAGGTCTTAACTATGAGCAGTTCTTC.

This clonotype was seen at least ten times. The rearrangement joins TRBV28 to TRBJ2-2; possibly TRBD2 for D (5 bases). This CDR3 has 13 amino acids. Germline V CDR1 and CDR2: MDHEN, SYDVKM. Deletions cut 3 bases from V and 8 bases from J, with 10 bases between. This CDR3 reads CASSFLRRGELFF. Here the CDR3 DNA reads TGTGCCAGCAGTTTCTTGCGGAGGGGGGAGCTGTTTTTT.

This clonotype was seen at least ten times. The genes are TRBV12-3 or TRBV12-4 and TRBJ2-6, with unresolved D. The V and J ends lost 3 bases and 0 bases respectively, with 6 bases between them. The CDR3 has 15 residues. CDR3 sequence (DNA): TGTGCCAGCAGTTTCGTAGCCTCTGGGGCCAACGTCCTGACTTTC. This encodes CASSFVASGANVLTF.

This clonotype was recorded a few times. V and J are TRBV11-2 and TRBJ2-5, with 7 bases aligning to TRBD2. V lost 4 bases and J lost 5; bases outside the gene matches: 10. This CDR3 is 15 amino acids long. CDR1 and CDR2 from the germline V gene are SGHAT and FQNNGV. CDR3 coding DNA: TGTGCCAGCAGCTCGGGAGGAGGAACCTTGGAGACCCAGTACTTC. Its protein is CASSSGGGTLETQYF. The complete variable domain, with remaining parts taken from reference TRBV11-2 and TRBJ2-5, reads EAGVAQSPRYKIIEKRQSVAFWCNPISGHATLYWYQQILGQGPKLLIQFQNNGVVDDSQLPKDRFSAERLKGVDSTLKIQPAKLEDSAVYLCASSSGGGTLETQYFGPGTRLLVL.

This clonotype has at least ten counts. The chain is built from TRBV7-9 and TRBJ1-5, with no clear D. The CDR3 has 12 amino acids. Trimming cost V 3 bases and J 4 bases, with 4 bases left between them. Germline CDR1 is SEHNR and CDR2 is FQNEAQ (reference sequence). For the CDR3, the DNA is TGTGCCAGCAGCTTGGCGAATCAGCCCCAGCATTTT. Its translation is CASSLANQPQHF.

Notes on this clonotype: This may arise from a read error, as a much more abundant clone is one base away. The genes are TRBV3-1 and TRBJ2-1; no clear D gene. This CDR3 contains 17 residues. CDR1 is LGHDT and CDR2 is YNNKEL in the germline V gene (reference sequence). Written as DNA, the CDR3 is TGTGCCAGCACCCAAGATCGTATGGTTAACTCCTACAATGAGCAGTTCTTC. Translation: CASTQDRMVNSYNEQFF.

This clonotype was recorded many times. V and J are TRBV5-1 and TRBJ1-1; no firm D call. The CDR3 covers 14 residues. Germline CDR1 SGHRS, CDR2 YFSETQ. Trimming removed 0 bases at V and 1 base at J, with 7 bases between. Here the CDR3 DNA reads TGCGCCAGCAGCTTGGGTGCGGGGAACACTGAAGCTTTCTTT. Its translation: CASSLGAGNTEAFF.

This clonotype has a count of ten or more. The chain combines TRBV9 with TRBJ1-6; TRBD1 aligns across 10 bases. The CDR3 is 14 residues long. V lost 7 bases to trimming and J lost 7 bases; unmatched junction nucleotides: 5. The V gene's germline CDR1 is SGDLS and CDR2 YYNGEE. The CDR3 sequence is CASGRDRGNSPLHF. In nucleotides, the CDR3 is TGTGCCAGCGGGCGGGACAGGGGAAATTCACCCCTCCACTTT.

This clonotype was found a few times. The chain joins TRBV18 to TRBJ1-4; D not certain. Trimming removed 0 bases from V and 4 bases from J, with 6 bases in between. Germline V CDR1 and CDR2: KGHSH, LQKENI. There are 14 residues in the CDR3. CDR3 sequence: CASSPPSVNEKLFF. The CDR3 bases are TGTGCCAGCTCACCACCCTCCGTTAATGAAAAACTGTTTTTT.